Listed here are 27 T cell receptor beta chains from one sample, sequenced in a study of T cell clones after liver transplantation. Measured with immunoSEQ multiplex PCR; TCRdb has only the in-frame clones, and not every one. The profile shows approximately 51,000 clones, over 65% of them singletons. Sequenced material: CD4+ T cells from blood, taken approximately 54 months after liver transplant. These receptors were collected from a human patient who received a liver transplant. T cells may partly derive from the graft donor.

V and J are TRBV6-5 and TRBJ1-1; D gene ambiguous. Per the germline V gene, CDR1 is MNHEY and CDR2 is SVGAGI. V lost 0 bases and J lost 2, with 10 bases in between. The CDR3 runs to 15 residues. Here the CDR3 DNA reads TGTGCCAGCAGTTACTCTCGGGATCTAAACACTGAAGCTTTCTTT. It yields the protein CASSYSRDLNTEAFF.

The rearrangement uses TRBV5-1 and TRBJ1-1, with 7 bases aligning to TRBD1. V lost 3 bases and J lost 5; bases outside the gene matches: 16. Germline values: CDR1 SGHRS, CDR2 YFSETQ. The CDR3 totals 17 residues. The CDR3 nucleotides are TGCGCCAGCAGCTCTGAATCCTATTACCAGGGGGGAACTGAAGCTTTCTTT. It encodes CASSSESYYQGGTEAFF.

This chain joins TRBV6-6 and TRBJ2-2; 7 bases fit TRBD1. The junction had 8 bases not matched to a gene; V was cut back by 10 bases and J by 0 bases. The CDR3 contains 15 residues. The germline V gene has CDR1 MNHNY and CDR2 SVGAGI (reference sequence). The chain's CDR3 is CATWDSGTNTGELFF. CDR3 DNA sequence: TGTGCCACATGGGACAGCGGAACGAACACCGGGGAGCTGTTTTTT.

The chain links TRBV2 to TRBJ2-7, with TRBD1 matching over 7 bases. Germline lookup yields CDR1 SNHLY and CDR2 FYNNEI. J was trimmed by 0 bases and V by 3 bases; bases with no gene match: 8. The CDR3 has 16 residues. CDR3 sequence: CASSDPGQTSSYEQYF. CDR3 nucleotide sequence: TGTGCCAGCAGTGACCCGGGACAGACAAGCTCCTACGAGCAGTACTTC.

The chain couples TRBV28 to TRBJ2-7, with a possible D match to TRBD2 (6 bases). Germline assignment: CDR1 MDHEN and CDR2 SYDVKM. Trimming removed 6 bases from V and 0 bases from J, with 15 bases in between. The CDR3 is 15 residues long. Here the CDR3 reads CASSRRGRPSYEQYF. In nucleotides, the CDR3 is TGTGCCAGCAGCCGACGGGGGAGGCCCTCCTACGAGCAGTACTTC.

The V call is TRBV5-8, the J call TRBJ1-2; D unclear. This CDR3 contains 13 residues. The germline gives CDR1 SGHTS, CDR2 YDEGEE. Trimming took off 3 bases at V and 4 bases at J, with 10 bases between the two ends. Here the CDR3 DNA reads TGTGCCAGCAGCTCCGGAGTTTTCTATGGCTACACCTTC. Translation: CASSSGVFYGYTF.

This clone was picked up a small number of times. J is TRBJ2-5 and V is TRBV25-1, with 7 bases that match TRBD2. J lost 3 bases, V lost 2 bases, and 12 bases had no gene match. The length of the CDR3 is 17 residues. CDR1 is MGHDK and CDR2 is SYGVNS in the germline V gene. The CDR3 region has the DNA TGTGCCAGCAGTGAAGGCCGTTATGGGACTACAGAAGAGACCCAGTACTTC. This translates into CASSEGRYGTTEETQYF.

V is TRBV4-2 and J is TRBJ1-3, with D unresolved. Germline assignment: CDR1 LGHNA and CDR2 YNFKEQ. The CDR3 totals 15 residues. The V and J ends lost 0 bases and 1 base respectively, with 7 bases between them. The CDR3 coding sequence is TGTGCCAGCAGCCAAGATGCGACTTCTGGAAACACCATATATTTT. Translating gives CASSQDATSGNTIYF.

The CDR3: CASSLGQGGFNLAYEQYF. The DNA for the CDR3 is TGTGCCAGCAGCTTGGGACAGGGGGGTTTCAACCTAGCCTACGAGCAGTACTTC. The chain combines TRBV11-2 with TRBJ2-7; 11 nucleotides line up with TRBD1. Germline lookup yields CDR1 SGHAT and CDR2 FQNNGV. Trimming at V came to 3 bases and at J to 2 bases, leaving 12 bases not matched to a gene. The length of the CDR3 is 18 residues.

This clone has more than one count but fewer than ten. The rearrangement uses TRBV19 and TRBJ1-5; no clear D. CDR1 is LNHDA, CDR2 SQIVND, per germline (reference sequence). This CDR3 is 13 amino acids long. Trimming took 2 bases from V and 9 from J, leaving 11 bases between them. The CDR3 loop is CASSITKVGPQHF. The CDR3, as DNA: TGTGCCAGTAGTATAACGAAAGTTGGGCCCCAGCATTTT.

The J gene is TRBJ2-1, the V gene TRBV6-4, with 10 bases that match TRBD2. Trimming removed 6 bases from V and 8 bases from J; junction bases left unmatched: 7. Germline V gene lookup returns CDR1 MRHNA and CDR2 SNTAGT. This CDR3 comprises 14 residues. Written as DNA, the CDR3 is TGTGCCAGCAGGCCCAGCGGGGGGGCGTATGAGCAGTTCTTC. Its translation is CASRPSGGAYEQFF.

This clone has just a few counts. The chain couples TRBV6-6 to TRBJ1-2; D perhaps matches TRBD1 (5 bases). This CDR3 has 12 amino acids. The germline V and J ends were trimmed by 6 bases and 8 bases, with 13 bases remaining between them. Germline loops: CDR1 MNHNY, CDR2 SVGAGI (reference sequence). CDR3 coding DNA: TGTGCCAGCAGCTACGGGGGGAAGGGCTACACCTTC. Translated, it gives CASSYGGKGYTF.

DNA of the CDR3: TGTGCCAGCAGGAAGACTAGCGTTACGCAGTATTTT. It encodes CASRKTSVTQYF. This chain links TRBV6-4 with TRBJ2-3; 8 positions agree with TRBD2. V shed 6 bases, J shed 8 bases, and the junction held 4 bases outside the gene matches. The germline CDR1 and CDR2 sequences are MRHNA and SNTAGT. This CDR3 comprises 12 residues.

This chain uses TRBV5-6 with TRBJ1-1; TRBD1 might be the D (6 bases). The CDR3 is made up of 15 amino acids. With 5 bases removed from V and 2 bases from J, the gap between germline ends came to 16 bases. Germline CDR1 and CDR2: SGHDT and YYEEEE. CDR3 sequence: CASSQDNRDNTEAFF. In DNA form, the CDR3 reads TGTGCCAGCAGTCAGGATAACAGGGACAACACTGAAGCTTTCTTT. Together with reference TRBV5-6 and TRBJ1-1, the CDR3 gives the full variable domain: DAGVTQSPTHLIKTRGQQVTLRCSPKSGHDTVSWYQQALGQGPQFIFQYYEEEERQRGNFPDRFSGHQFPNYSSELNVNALLLGDSALYLCASSQDNRDNTEAFFGQGTRLTVV.

CDR3 bases: TGTGCCAGCAGCCAAGAAAACTATGGCTACACCTTC. This codes for CASSQENYGYTF. The V call is TRBV4-2, the J call TRBJ1-2; D unclear. CDR1 and CDR2 from the germline V gene are LGHNA and YNFKEQ. CDR3 length: 12 amino acids. V lost 0 bases to trimming and J lost 2 bases, with 1 base between them.

This clone was seen only a few times. This rearrangement joins TRBV7-9 to TRBJ1-4; D gene unclear. Germline CDR1 SEHNR, CDR2 FQNEAQ (reference sequence). V was cut by 5 bases and J by 3 bases, with 13 bases left in between. The CDR3 sequence is 15 residues long. The CDR3 DNA reads TGTGCCAGCAGCCCTGCGGGCAGCTCTAATGAAAAACTGTTTTTT. This codes for CASSPAGSSNEKLFF. The whole variable domain, remainder taken from reference TRBV7-9 and TRBJ1-4, is DTGVSQNPRHKITKRGQNVTFRCDPISEHNRLYWYRQTLGQGPEFLTYFQNEAQLEKSRLLSDRFSAERPKGSFSTLEIQRTEQGDSAMYLCASSPAGSSNEKLFFGSGTQLSVL.

This chain joins TRBV5-4 and TRBJ1-4; a weak D match, TRBD1 (5 bases). The V and J ends lost 6 bases and 7 bases respectively, with 19 bases between them. The CDR3 runs 15 residues. Germline CDR1 SGHNT, CDR2 YYREEE (reference sequence). CDR3 amino acids: CASTPGQGEFEKLFF. DNA for the CDR3: TGTGCCAGCACCCCCGGCCAGGGAGAATTTGAAAAACTGTTTTTT. The full variable domain, its missing parts supplied by reference TRBV5-4 and TRBJ1-4, is ETGVTQSPTHLIKTRGQQVTLRCSSQSGHNTVSWYQQALGQGPQFIFQYYREEENGRGNFPPRFSGLQFPNYSSELNVNALELDDSALYLCASTPGQGEFEKLFFGSGTQLSVL.

The CDR3 reads CASNGGYSNQPQHF. CDR3 DNA: TGTGCCAGCAACGGCGGGTATAGCAATCAGCCCCAGCATTTT. The rearrangement joins TRBV6-1 to TRBJ1-5; D remains unclear. Germline V gene data show CDR1 as MNHNS and CDR2 as SASEGT. The germline V and J ends were trimmed by 7 bases and 0 bases, with 10 bases remaining between them. This CDR3 spans 14 amino acids.

The chain is built from TRBV7-2 and TRBJ2-1, with D unresolved. The CDR3 is 16 amino acids. Trimming took off 5 bases at V and 0 bases at J, with 14 bases between the two ends. The germline V gene encodes CDR1 SGHTA and CDR2 FQGNSA. The CDR3 sequence is CASSPAMSSSYNEQFF. Here the CDR3 DNA reads TGTGCCAGCAGCCCTGCCATGTCTAGCTCCTACAATGAGCAGTTCTTC.

This clone was counted only a few times. The CDR3 sequence: CASRRGLNTEAFF. The CDR3 DNA is TGTGCCAGCAGACGGGGCCTTAACACTGAAGCTTTCTTT. The chain has TRBV2 and TRBJ1-1, with D possibly being TRBD1 (5 bases). This CDR3 comprises 13 residues. From germline, CDR1 is SNHLY and CDR2 FYNNEI. The V and J ends lost 6 bases and 2 bases respectively, with 10 bases between them.

The rearrangement uses TRBV28 and TRBJ1-1, with D possibly TRBD1 on 5 matching bases. V was trimmed by 5 bases and J by 8 bases, leaving 15 bases between them. Germline lookup yields CDR1 MDHEN and CDR2 SYDVKM. This CDR3 is built from 13 residues. The CDR3 sequence: CASSPPGPQEAFF. CDR3 coding DNA: TGTGCCAGCAGTCCCCCGGGACCGCAGGAAGCTTTCTTT.

CDR3 sequence (DNA): TGTGCCAGCAAGAGTGGGGGGACGGTTTATTCACCCCTCCACTTT. This sequence encodes CASKSGGTVYSPLHF. The V and J genes are TRBV27 and TRBJ1-6; possible D gene TRBD1, 5 bases. This CDR3 is built from 15 residues. Trimming took 7 bases from V and 8 from J, leaving 18 bases between them. Per the germline V gene, CDR1 is MNHEY and CDR2 is SMNVEV (reference sequence).

This chain links TRBV7-9 with TRBJ1-1; D is perhaps TRBD1 (6 bases). This CDR3 contains 15 residues. V was shortened by 2 bases and J by 1 base, with 11 bases between the two germline ends. The V gene's germline CDR1 is SEHNR and CDR2 FQNEAQ (reference sequence). Here the CDR3 DNA reads TGTGCCAGCAGCTTAACAGGGATCGCGAACACTGAAGCTTTCTTT. Amino acids: CASSLTGIANTEAFF.

The rearrangement uses TRBV10-3 and TRBJ2-5; TRBD2 aligns across 7 bases. Losses at the gene ends were 6 bases for V and 4 bases for J; bases not matched to a gene: 5. The CDR3 is 13 amino acids. Germline V CDR1 and CDR2: ENHRY, SYGVKD. CDR3 in DNA: TGTGCCATCAGGGGGGGGGAGCGAGAGACCCAGTACTTC. Translating it yields CAIRGGERETQYF.

The chain has TRBV5-1 and TRBJ2-2; possible D gene TRBD2, 6 bases. The V end lost 3 bases, the J end lost 6 bases, and 9 bases lay between the germline ends. Per germline, CDR1 SGHRS and CDR2 YFSETQ. The CDR3 is made up of 13 amino acids. CDR3: CASSSTRAGELFF. CDR3 DNA: TGCGCCAGCAGCTCGACTAGGGCCGGGGAGCTGTTTTTT.

The rearrangement links TRBV7-3 to TRBJ2-3, with D possibly called TRBD1 or TRBD2 (6 bases each). CDR3 length: 14 amino acids. V was trimmed by 5 bases and J by 0 bases, leaving 9 bases between them. Germline values: CDR1 SGHTA, CDR2 FQGTGA. The CDR3 region is CASSRGQSTDTQYF. The CDR3 nucleotides are TGTGCCAGCAGCCGGGGGCAGAGCACAGATACGCAGTATTTT. The whole variable domain, filled in from reference TRBV7-3 and TRBJ2-3, reads GAGVSQTPSNKVTEKGKYVELRCDPISGHTALYWYRQSLGQGPEFLIYFQGTGAADDSGLPNDRFFAVRPEGSVSTLKIQRTERGDSAVYLCASSRGQSTDTQYFGPGTRLTVL.

This clone qualifies as medium-sized. The V call is TRBV30, the J call TRBJ1-5; 8 bases line up with TRBD1. Trimming cost V 1 base and J 7 bases; bases outside gene matches: 6. The CDR3 totals 14 residues. Germline V gene lookup returns CDR1 GTSNPN and CDR2 SVGIG (reference sequence). The CDR3 DNA reads TGTGCCTGGAGTGGGACAGGGAGCGGACAGCCCCAGCATTTT. Translation gives CAWSGTGSGQPQHF.